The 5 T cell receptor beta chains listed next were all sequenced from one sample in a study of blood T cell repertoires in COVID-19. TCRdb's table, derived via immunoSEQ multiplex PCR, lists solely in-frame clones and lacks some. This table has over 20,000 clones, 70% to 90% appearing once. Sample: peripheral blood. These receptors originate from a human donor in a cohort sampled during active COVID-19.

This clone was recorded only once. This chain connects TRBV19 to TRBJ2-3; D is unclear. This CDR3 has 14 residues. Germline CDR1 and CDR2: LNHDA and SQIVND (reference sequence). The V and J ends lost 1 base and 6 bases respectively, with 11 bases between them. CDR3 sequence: CASSIGAGPDTQYF. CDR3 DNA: TGTGCCAGTAGTATAGGGGCCGGTCCGGATACGCAGTATTTT. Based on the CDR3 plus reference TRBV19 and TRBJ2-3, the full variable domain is DGGITQSPKYLFRKEGQNVTLSCEQNLNHDAMYWYRQDPGQGLRLIYYSQIVNDFQKGDIAEGYSVSREKKESFPLTVTSAQKNPTAFYLCASSIGAGPDTQYFGPGTRLTVL.

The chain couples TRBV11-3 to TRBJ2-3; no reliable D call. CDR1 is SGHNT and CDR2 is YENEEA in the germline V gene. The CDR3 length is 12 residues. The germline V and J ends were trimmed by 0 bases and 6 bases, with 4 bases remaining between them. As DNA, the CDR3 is TGTGCCAGCAGCTTAGACCGGGATACGCAGTATTTT. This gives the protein CASSLDRDTQYF.

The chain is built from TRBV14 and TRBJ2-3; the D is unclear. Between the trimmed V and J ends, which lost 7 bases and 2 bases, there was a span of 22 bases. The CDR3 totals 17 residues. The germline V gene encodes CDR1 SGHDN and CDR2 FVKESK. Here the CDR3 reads CASKPTSPLLYTDTQYF. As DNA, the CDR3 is TGTGCCAGCAAGCCAACTTCACCGCTCCTCTACACAGATACGCAGTATTTT.

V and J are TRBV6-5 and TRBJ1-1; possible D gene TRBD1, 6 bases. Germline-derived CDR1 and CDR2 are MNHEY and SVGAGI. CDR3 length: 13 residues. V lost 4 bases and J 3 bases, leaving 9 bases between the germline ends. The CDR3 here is CASSSSGDTEAFF. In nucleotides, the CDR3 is TGTGCCAGCAGTTCATCAGGGGACACTGAAGCTTTCTTT.

CDR3 sequence: CASSSPILAKDIQETQYF. The CDR3 DNA follows: TGTGCCAGCAGCTCCCCCATACTAGCGAAAGATATTCAAGAGACCCAGTACTTC. The J gene is TRBJ2-5, the V gene TRBV5-5; TRBD2 aligns across 7 bases. The CDR3 extends over 18 amino acids. The germline V gene encodes CDR1 SGHKS and CDR2 YYEKEE (reference sequence). V trimming: 3 bases; J trimming: 2 bases; junction bases outside the gene matches: 16.